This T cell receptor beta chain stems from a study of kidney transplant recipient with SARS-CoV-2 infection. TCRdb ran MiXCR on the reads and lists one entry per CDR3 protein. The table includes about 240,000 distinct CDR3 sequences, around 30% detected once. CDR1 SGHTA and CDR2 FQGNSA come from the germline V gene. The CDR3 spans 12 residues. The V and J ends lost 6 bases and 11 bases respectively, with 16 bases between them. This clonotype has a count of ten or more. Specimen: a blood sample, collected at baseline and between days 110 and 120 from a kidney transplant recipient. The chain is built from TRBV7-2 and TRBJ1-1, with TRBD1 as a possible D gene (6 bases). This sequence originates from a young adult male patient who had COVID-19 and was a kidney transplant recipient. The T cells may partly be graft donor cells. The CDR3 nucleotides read TGTGCCAGCAGGCCCAAGGGGGTGGAGGCTTTCTTT. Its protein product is CASRPKGVEAFF.